These 28 T cell receptor beta chains originate from one sample sequenced in a study of blood T cells in healthy people across ages. A J-beta primer mix and a sample-barcoded 5' primer were used in a second PCR of about 6 to 12 cycles. MiXCR, run by TCRdb on the 5' RACE reads, gives a single entry per CDR3 protein. This sample has some 1.8 million distinct CDR3 sequences, with roughly two fifths found just once. The specimen sequenced was blood. All receptors come from a human donor in good health.

This chain joins TRBV2 and TRBJ1-1; TRBD1 is a possible D gene (6 bases). The V and J ends lost 3 bases and 5 bases respectively, with 10 bases between them. Germline CDR1 is SNHLY and CDR2 is FYNNEI. There are 13 residues in the CDR3. In DNA form, the CDR3 reads TGTGCCAGCAGTGATAGGACAGAAACTGAAGCTTTCTTT. Translating it yields CASSDRTETEAFF.

This clonotype showed up many times. The CDR3 protein is CASSQSGGFAKNIQYF. The CDR3 coding sequence is TGCGCCAGCAGCCAGTCAGGGGGGTTCGCCAAAAACATTCAGTACTTC. The genes are TRBV4-3 and TRBJ2-4; D perhaps matches TRBD1 (7 bases). The V end lost 3 bases, the J end lost 1 base, and 13 bases lay between the germline ends. The CDR3 has 16 residues. Germline CDR1 is LGHNA and CDR2 is YSLEER.

This clonotype was seen ten or more times. The J gene is TRBJ2-3, the V gene TRBV29-1; the D gene is possibly TRBD1 (5 bases). Germline V lookup: CDR1 SQVTM, CDR2 ANQGSEA. V was clipped by 1 base and J by 9 bases, with 14 bases between them. The CDR3 sequence is 13 residues long. CDR3 in DNA: TGCAGCGTTGAAGGCGAAGGGGTGGCCACGCAGTATTTT. This gives the protein CSVEGEGVATQYF.

The J gene is TRBJ2-7, the V gene TRBV28; D ambiguous. From germline, CDR1 is MDHEN and CDR2 SYDVKM. Trimming removed 6 bases from V and 3 bases from J, with 18 bases in between. The CDR3 runs 15 residues. CDR3 residues: CASSSSAGWNYEQYF. CDR3 nucleotide sequence: TGTGCCAGCAGCTCCTCCGCTGGGTGGAACTACGAGCAGTACTTC.

This chain connects TRBV7-2 to TRBJ1-4, with 10 bases fitting TRBD1. J was trimmed by 8 bases and V by 5 bases; bases with no gene match: 8. The germline gives CDR1 SGHTA, CDR2 FQGNSA. The CDR3 spans 15 residues. The CDR3 protein is CASSPGTGAGEKLFF. CDR3 in DNA: TGTGCCAGCAGCCCAGGGACAGGGGCGGGGGAAAAACTGTTTTTT.

The chain recombines TRBV14 with TRBJ1-3; D remains ambiguous. The CDR3 is 15 amino acids. Germline V CDR1 and CDR2: SGHDN, FVKESK. V dropped 1 base and J dropped 0 bases, with 7 bases sitting between them. For the CDR3, the DNA is TGTGCCAGCAGCCAAGGGATCAGCTCTGGAAACACCATATATTTT. Translated, it gives CASSQGISSGNTIYF.

Of note for this clonotype: One end of the junction varies from germline; a read error may be responsible. The rearrangement joins TRBV2 to TRBJ2-2; 8 nucleotides match TRBD1. The germline V gene encodes CDR1 SNHLY and CDR2 FYNNEI. The length of the CDR3 is 17 residues. Written as DNA, the CDR3 is TGTGCCGTCCCCCTTACCGGGACAGGAACGACCACCGGGGAGCGGTTTTTT. Amino acid sequence: CAVPLTGTGTTTGERFF. The variable domain in full, with the rest retrieved from reference TRBV2 and TRBJ2-2, is EPEVTQTPSHQVTQMGQEVILRCVPISNHLYFYWYRQILGQKVEFLVSFYNNEISEKSEIFDDQFSVERPDGSNFTLKIRSTKLEDSAMYFCAVPLTGTGTTTGERFFGEGSRLTVL.

This clonotype was counted at least ten times. The chain links TRBV18 to TRBJ2-1; D ambiguous. The germline gives CDR1 KGHSH, CDR2 LQKENI. V gave up 0 bases and J gave up 3 bases, with 9 bases separating them. The length of the CDR3 is 15 residues. DNA of the CDR3: TGTGCCAGCTCACCACCCGATAAGAACTACAATGAGCAGTTCTTC. Translated, it gives CASSPPDKNYNEQFF. The full variable domain, completed using reference TRBV18 and TRBJ2-1, is NAGVMQNPRHLVRRRGQEARLRCSPMKGHSHVYWYRQLPEEGLKFMVYLQKENIIDESGMPKERFSAEFPKEGPSILRIQQVVRGDSAAYFCASSPPDKNYNEQFFGPGTRLTVL.

There are a few counts of this clonotype. The CDR3 sequence: CSAQTGGWSASNQPQHF. The DNA for the CDR3 is TGCAGTGCACAGACAGGGGGCTGGTCGGCGAGCAATCAGCCCCAGCATTTT. The gene calls are TRBV20-1 and TRBJ1-5; 10 bases match TRBD1. V gave up 6 bases and J gave up 1 base; unmatched junction bases: 12. The CDR3 contains 17 residues. The germline V gene encodes CDR1 DFQATT and CDR2 SNEGSKA (reference sequence).

The chain carries TRBV14 and TRBJ2-5; D not certain. The CDR3 totals 13 residues. Between the trimmed V and J ends, which lost 3 bases and 6 bases, there was a span of 11 bases. Germline values: CDR1 SGHDN, CDR2 FVKESK. In DNA form, the CDR3 reads TGTGCCAGCAGCCAGGAGTATGATAAGACCCAGTACTTC. Translating it yields CASSQEYDKTQYF. The full variable domain, its missing parts supplied by reference TRBV14 and TRBJ2-5, is EAGVTQFPSHSVIEKGQTVTLRCDPISGHDNLYWYRRVMGKEIKFLLHFVKESKQDESGMPNNRFLAERTGGTYSTLKVQPAELEDSGVYFCASSQEYDKTQYFGPGTRLLVL.

The chain joins TRBV10-3 to TRBJ1-2, with D perhaps TRBD1 (6 bases). V was shortened by 10 bases and J by 6 bases, with 21 bases between the two germline ends. The CDR3 covers 14 residues. CDR1 ENHRY and CDR2 SYGVKD come from the germline V gene. CDR3 loop: CATSSPGVGDGYTF. The CDR3 bases are TGTGCCACATCATCTCCAGGGGTAGGTGATGGCTACACCTTC.

A few counts support this clonotype. The chain uses TRBV7-2 and TRBJ2-1, with a tentative D call TRBD1 (6 bases). Trimming left V 1 base short and J 5 bases short, with 12 bases between. Germline V gives CDR1 SGHTA, CDR2 FQGNSA. This CDR3 spans 15 amino acids. CDR3: CASSLVAGTNNEQFF. The CDR3 coding sequence is TGTGCCAGCAGCTTAGTAGCAGGGACAAACAATGAGCAGTTCTTC.

The V gene is TRBV2, the J gene TRBJ1-5; D uncertain. Germline assignment: CDR1 SNHLY and CDR2 FYNNEI. Between the trimmed V and J ends, which lost 7 bases and 5 bases, there was a span of 12 bases. The CDR3 covers 13 residues. The chain's CDR3 is CASKDKRDQPQHF. The CDR3 DNA follows: TGTGCCAGCAAGGATAAGAGGGATCAGCCCCAGCATTTT.

The chain joins TRBV12-3 or TRBV12-4 to TRBJ2-5, with D maybe TRBD2 (7 bases). The V and J ends lost 3 bases and 2 bases respectively, with 19 bases between them. This CDR3 has 17 amino acids. CDR3 residues: CASSLGPGRGTQETQYF. CDR3 in DNA: TGTGCCAGCAGTTTGGGGCCCGGGCGGGGGACACAAGAGACCCAGTACTTC.

The V and J genes are TRBV5-1 and TRBJ2-5; 7 bases align to TRBD2. Per germline, CDR1 SGHRS and CDR2 YFSETQ. V shed 1 base, J shed 0 bases, and the junction held 6 bases outside the gene matches. This CDR3 spans 16 amino acids. This CDR3 is CASSLTSGAYQETQYF. The CDR3 coding sequence is TGCGCCAGCAGCTTGACCAGCGGGGCTTACCAAGAGACCCAGTACTTC.

The CDR3 loop reads CASSQEGTPEAFF. The CDR3 bases are TGCGCCAGCAGCCAAGAAGGCACCCCTGAAGCTTTCTTT. The chain combines TRBV4-1 with TRBJ1-1, with no clear D. Trimming removed 0 bases at V and 6 bases at J, with 8 bases between. CDR1 is MGHRA, CDR2 YSYEKL, per germline. The CDR3 runs 13 residues.

The V call is TRBV20-1, the J call TRBJ2-3; 11 bases line up with TRBD1. Germline assignment: CDR1 DFQATT and CDR2 SNEGSKA (reference sequence). Trimming cost V 3 bases and J 5 bases; bases outside gene matches: 4. The CDR3 spans 14 residues. The CDR3 DNA is TGCAGTGCTAGCTCCGGGACAGGGGGAGATACGCAGTATTTT. Protein sequence: CSASSGTGGDTQYF.

The rearrangement links TRBV7-2 to TRBJ1-2; no firm D call. Trimming cost V 0 bases and J 8 bases, with 10 bases left between them. Germline V CDR1 and CDR2: SGHTA, FQGNSA. CDR3 length: 13 amino acids. The CDR3 reads CASSLAGSAGYTF. The CDR3 bases are TGTGCCAGCAGCTTAGCGGGCAGCGCGGGCTACACCTTC. Full variable domain (rest looked up from reference TRBV7-2 and TRBJ1-2): GAGVSQSPSNKVTEKGKDVELRCDPISGHTALYWYRQSLGQGLEFLIYFQGNSAPDKSGLPSDRFSAERTGGSVSTLTIQRTQQEDSAVYLCASSLAGSAGYTFGSGTRLTVV.

This clonotype was found a few times. The rearrangement links TRBV29-1 to TRBJ2-1; D gene unclear. This CDR3 has 12 residues. V was pared by 3 bases and J by 7 bases, with 10 bases between. The germline CDR1 and CDR2 sequences are SQVTM and ANQGSEA. CDR3 bases: TGCAGCGTTGACAGTTATCCAAATGAGCAGTTCTTC. Amino acid sequence: CSVDSYPNEQFF.

The V call is TRBV6-1, the J call TRBJ2-5; 13 bases are a match to TRBD2. J gave up 1 base and V 3 bases, and 2 bases lay outside the gene matches. The CDR3 is 16 amino acids. Germline CDR1 and CDR2: MNHNS and SASEGT. Here the CDR3 reads CASSDRLAGGQETQYF. In nucleotides, the CDR3 is TGTGCCAGCAGTGACCGACTAGCGGGGGGCCAAGAGACCCAGTACTTC.

V gene TRBV4-1 combines with J gene TRBJ1-1, with D uncertain. Germline values: CDR1 MGHRA, CDR2 YSYEKL. The CDR3 loop spans 14 amino acids. V was trimmed by 4 bases and J by 0 bases, leaving 9 bases between them. The CDR3 nucleotides are TGCGCCAGCAGCCCGGAGAGGTTGAACACTGAAGCTTTCTTT. Translated: CASSPERLNTEAFF.

The table lists this clonotype with many counts. The chain joins TRBV24-1 to TRBJ1-2; TRBD1 agrees at 8 bases. Unmatched junction bases numbered 8, after V lost 8 bases and J lost 7 bases. This CDR3 has 13 amino acids. Per germline, CDR1 KGHDR and CDR2 SFDVKD. The CDR3 bases are TGTGCCACCATGAGAGGACAGGGAGGTGGCTACACCTTC. It is translated as CATMRGQGGGYTF.

CDR3 region: CASSLSLAGGFFEQYF. The CDR3 nucleotides are TGTGCCAGCAGTTTATCCTTGGCGGGGGGATTTTTTGAGCAGTACTTC. The chain employs TRBV27 and TRBJ2-5, with 8 positions matching TRBD2. The V segment lost 0 bases and the J segment 11 bases; nucleotides outside the gene matches: 14. The CDR3 sequence is 16 residues long. Germline V CDR1 and CDR2: MNHEY, SMNVEV (reference sequence).

This clonotype was seen many times. The rearrangement joins TRBV20-1 to TRBJ2-3, with D hard to call. Between the trimmed V and J ends, which lost 5 bases and 2 bases, there was a span of 5 bases. CDR3 length equals 11 residues. The germline CDR1 and CDR2 sequences are DFQATT and SNEGSKA (reference sequence). This chain's CDR3 is CSAGPTDTQYF. DNA of the CDR3: TGCAGTGCTGGCCCCACAGATACGCAGTATTTT.

The rearrangement links TRBV6-5 to TRBJ2-7; the D gene is possibly TRBD1 (6 bases). Germline V gene sequence: CDR1 MNHEY, CDR2 SVGAGI. CDR3 length: 16 amino acids. The germline V and J ends were trimmed by 0 bases and 1 base, with 13 bases remaining between them. CDR3 loop: CASSYSVGQTSYEQYF. Here the CDR3 DNA reads TGTGCCAGCAGTTACTCAGTTGGACAGACTTCCTACGAGCAGTACTTC.

This clonotype has more than one count but fewer than ten. The chain links TRBV6-2 or TRBV6-3 to TRBJ1-2; no clear D gene. This CDR3 comprises 12 residues. Deletions cut 3 bases from V and 3 bases from J, with 5 bases between. The germline CDR1 and CDR2 sequences are MNHEY and SVGEGT. CDR3 sequence reads: CASSYADYGYTF. As DNA, the CDR3 is TGTGCCAGCAGTTATGCCGACTATGGCTACACCTTC.

This clonotype has ten or more counts. The genes are TRBV7-9 and TRBJ2-7; 10 bases are a match to TRBD2. The CDR3 has 16 residues. CDR1 and CDR2 (germline): SEHNR, FQNEAQ (reference sequence). Trimming removed 5 bases from V and 0 bases from J; junction bases left unmatched: 7. Written as DNA, the CDR3 is TGTGCCAGCAGCGGCCTAGCGGGGGCCTCCTCCTACGAGCAGTACTTC. Its translation is CASSGLAGASSYEQYF.

The chain joins TRBV24-1 to TRBJ2-5; 11 nucleotides agree with TRBD2. The closer fit of TRBJ2-7 to the DNA end suggests the J call may be wrong. This CDR3 is built from 15 residues. Per the germline V gene, CDR1 is KGHDR and CDR2 is SFDVKD. The CDR3 DNA follows: TGTGCCACCAGTGACCCGACTAGCGGGGACTCCGAGCAGTACTTC. Its translation is CATSDPTSGDSEQYF.